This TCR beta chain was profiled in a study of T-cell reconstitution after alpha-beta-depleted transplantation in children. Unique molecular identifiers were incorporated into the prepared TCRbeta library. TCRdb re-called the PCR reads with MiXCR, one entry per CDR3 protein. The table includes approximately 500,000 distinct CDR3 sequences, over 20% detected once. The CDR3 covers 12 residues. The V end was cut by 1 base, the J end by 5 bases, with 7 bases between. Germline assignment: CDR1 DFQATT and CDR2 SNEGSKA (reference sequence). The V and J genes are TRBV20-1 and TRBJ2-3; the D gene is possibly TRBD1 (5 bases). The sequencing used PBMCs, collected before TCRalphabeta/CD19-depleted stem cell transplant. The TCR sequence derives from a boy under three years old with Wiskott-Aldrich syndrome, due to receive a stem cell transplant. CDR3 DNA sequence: TGCAGTGCTAGAGGCAGGGTAGATACGCAGTATTTT. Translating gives CSARGRVDTQYF.